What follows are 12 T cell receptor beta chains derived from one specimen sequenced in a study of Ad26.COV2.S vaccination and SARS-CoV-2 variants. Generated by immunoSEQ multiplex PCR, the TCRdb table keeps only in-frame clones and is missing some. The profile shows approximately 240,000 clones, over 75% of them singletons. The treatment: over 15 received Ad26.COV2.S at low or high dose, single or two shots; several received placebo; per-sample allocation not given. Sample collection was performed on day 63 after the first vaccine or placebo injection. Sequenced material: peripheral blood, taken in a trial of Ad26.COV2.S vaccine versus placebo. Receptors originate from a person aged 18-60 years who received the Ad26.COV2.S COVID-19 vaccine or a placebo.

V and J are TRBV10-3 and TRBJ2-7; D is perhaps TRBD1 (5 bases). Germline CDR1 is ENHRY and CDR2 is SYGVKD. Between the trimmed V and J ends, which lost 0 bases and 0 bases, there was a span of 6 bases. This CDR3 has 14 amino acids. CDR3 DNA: TGTGCCATCAGTGAGTCGGACACCTCCTACGAGCAGTACTTC. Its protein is CAISESDTSYEQYF.

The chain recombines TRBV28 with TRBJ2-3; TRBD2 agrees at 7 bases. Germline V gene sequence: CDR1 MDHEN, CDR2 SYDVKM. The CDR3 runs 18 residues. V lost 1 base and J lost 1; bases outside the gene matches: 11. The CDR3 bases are TGTGCCAGCAGTTTATATGGCGGGGCTAGCGGACGCACAGATACGCAGTATTTT. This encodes CASSLYGGASGRTDTQYF.

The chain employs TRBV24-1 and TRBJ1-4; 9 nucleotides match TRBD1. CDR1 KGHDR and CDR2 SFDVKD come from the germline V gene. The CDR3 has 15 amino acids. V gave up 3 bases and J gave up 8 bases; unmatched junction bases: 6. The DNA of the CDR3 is TGTGCCACCAGTGATCCGGGACAGGGCGGGGAAAAACTGTTTTTT. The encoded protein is CATSDPGQGGEKLFF.

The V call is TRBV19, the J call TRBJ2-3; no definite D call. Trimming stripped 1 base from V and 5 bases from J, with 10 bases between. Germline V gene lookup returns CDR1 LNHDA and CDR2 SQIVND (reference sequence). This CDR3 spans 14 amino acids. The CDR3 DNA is TGTGCCAGTAGTATAGGGGGATACGGAGATACGCAGTATTTT. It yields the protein CASSIGGYGDTQYF. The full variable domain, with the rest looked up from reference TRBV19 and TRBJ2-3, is DGGITQSPKYLFRKEGQNVTLSCEQNLNHDAMYWYRQDPGQGLRLIYYSQIVNDFQKGDIAEGYSVSREKKESFPLTVTSAQKNPTAFYLCASSIGGYGDTQYFGPGTRLTVL.

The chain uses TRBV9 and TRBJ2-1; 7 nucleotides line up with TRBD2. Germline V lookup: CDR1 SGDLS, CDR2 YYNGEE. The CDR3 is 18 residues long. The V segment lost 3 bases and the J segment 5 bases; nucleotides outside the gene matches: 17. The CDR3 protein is CASSGSPGLYPGNNEQFF. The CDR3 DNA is TGTGCCAGCAGCGGATCCCCGGGACTATACCCGGGGAACAATGAGCAGTTCTTC.

CDR3 sequence reads: CAAGTSGASTDTQYF. CDR3 in DNA: TGTGCCGCCGGGACTAGCGGAGCCAGCACAGATACGCAGTATTTT. This sequence joins TRBV27 and TRBJ2-3; 11 bases are a match to TRBD2. Germline CDR1 MNHEY, CDR2 SMNVEV (reference sequence). The ends lost 11 bases at V and 0 bases at J; junction bases unmatched: 7. CDR3 length: 15 amino acids.

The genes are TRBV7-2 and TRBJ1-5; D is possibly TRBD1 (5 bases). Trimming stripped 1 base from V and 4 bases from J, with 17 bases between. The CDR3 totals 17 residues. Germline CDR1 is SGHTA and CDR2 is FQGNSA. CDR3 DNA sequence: TGTGCCAGCAGCTTAGTAGGCGGAAGGGGTTCGAATCAGCCCCAGCATTTT. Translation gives CASSLVGGRGSNQPQHF.

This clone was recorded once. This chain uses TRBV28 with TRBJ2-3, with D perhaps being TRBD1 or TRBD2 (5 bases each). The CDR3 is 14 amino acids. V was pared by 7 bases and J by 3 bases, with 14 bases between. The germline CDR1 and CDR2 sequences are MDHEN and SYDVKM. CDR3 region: CASKGPGETDTQYF. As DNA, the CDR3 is TGTGCCAGCAAGGGACCCGGCGAGACAGATACGCAGTATTTT.

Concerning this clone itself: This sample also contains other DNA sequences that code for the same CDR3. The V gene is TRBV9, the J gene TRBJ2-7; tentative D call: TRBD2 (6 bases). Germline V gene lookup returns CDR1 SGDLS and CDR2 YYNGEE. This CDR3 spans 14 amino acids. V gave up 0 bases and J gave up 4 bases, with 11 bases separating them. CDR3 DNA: TGTGCCAGCAGCGTAGGAGGTAGCGGATACGAGCAGTACTTC. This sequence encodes CASSVGGSGYEQYF.

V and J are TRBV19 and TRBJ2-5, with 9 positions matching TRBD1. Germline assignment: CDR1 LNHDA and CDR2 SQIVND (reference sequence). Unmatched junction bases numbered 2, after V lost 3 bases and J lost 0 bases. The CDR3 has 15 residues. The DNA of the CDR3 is TGTGCCAGTAGTATGGGGACAGGGAACCAAGAGACCCAGTACTTC. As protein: CASSMGTGNQETQYF.

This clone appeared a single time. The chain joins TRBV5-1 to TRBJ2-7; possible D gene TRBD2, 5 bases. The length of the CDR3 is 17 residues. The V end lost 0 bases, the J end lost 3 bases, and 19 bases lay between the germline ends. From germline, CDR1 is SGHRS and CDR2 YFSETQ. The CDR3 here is CASSLGTFLGNRYEQYF. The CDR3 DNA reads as TGCGCCAGCAGCTTGGGAACCTTCCTCGGGAACCGCTACGAGCAGTACTTC.

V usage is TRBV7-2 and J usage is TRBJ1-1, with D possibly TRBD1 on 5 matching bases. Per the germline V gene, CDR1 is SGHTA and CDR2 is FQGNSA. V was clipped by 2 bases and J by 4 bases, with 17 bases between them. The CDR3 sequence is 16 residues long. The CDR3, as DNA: TGTGCCAGCAGCTTAACTCAGGGAACCGAGAGCACTGAAGCTTTCTTT. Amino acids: CASSLTQGTESTEAFF.